The entry that follows covers one T cell receptor (beta chain) sequence. The record originates from a study of cytomegalovirus exposure and HLA in healthy donors. PCR used 60 Vbeta primers and 13 Jbeta primers. Measured with immunoSEQ multiplex PCR; TCRdb has only the in-frame clones, and not every one. The sample consists of some 200,000 clones, roughly four fifths of them appearing once. This CDR3 has 14 amino acids. In germline, CDR1 is SGHRS, CDR2 YFSETQ. V lost 5 bases, J lost 6 bases, and 18 bases lay in between. This receptor was taken from a woman between 45 and 65 years old in good health and CMV-seropositive. The sample comprised PBMCs. The rearrangement links TRBV5-1 to TRBJ2-7; D is undetermined. The CDR3 loop reads CASRVTEASSEQYF. In DNA form, the CDR3 reads TGCGCCAGCAGGGTTACTGAAGCATCAAGCGAGCAGTACTTC.